This record concerns one T cell receptor (beta chain) sequence. Its target is unknown. This specimen comes from a study of beta chain features in type 1 diabetes. Study-wide context: Age, gender and cell yields were similar between patients and healthy donors. Study-wide points: VDJ junctions from type 1 diabetes patients carried fewer insertions and larger deletions.

Per the germline V gene, CDR1 is MGHRA and CDR2 is YSYEKL. This CDR3 is built from 14 residues. V trimming: 3 bases; J trimming: 6 bases; junction bases outside the gene matches: 6. Central memory, naive, regulatory and stem cell-like memory CD4+ cells were sorted by CD45RO/CCR7/CD25/CD127/CD95/CD27. Expressed TCRB transcripts were sequenced because the entire RNA isolate underwent reverse transcription. Method: immunoSEQ multiplex PCR; TCRdb's copy keeps in-frame clones and lacks some. The profile shows under 450,000 clones, around 14% of them singletons. The chain employs TRBV4-1 and TRBJ2-7; 9 positions match TRBD1. The receptor comes from a man aged 25 to 40 in good health. The sample was naive CD4+ T cells from blood. The CDR3 reads CASSQPRTGVEQYF. CDR3 nucleotide sequence: TGCGCCAGCAGCCAGCCCCGGACAGGGGTCGAGCAGTACTTC.